The next 8 T cell receptor beta chains were all read from a single sample in a study of blood T cell repertoires in COVID-19. Sequencing was performed with immunoSEQ multiplex PCR; in TCRdb, only in-frame clones are kept and a portion is missing. The sample carries under 120,000 clones, 70% to 85% recorded once. Sequenced material: peripheral blood. The receptors stem from a man aged 65-85 years with active or convalescent COVID-19.

V usage is TRBV27 and J usage is TRBJ2-7, with D possibly being TRBD2 (5 bases). The CDR3 contains 12 residues. Per the germline V gene, CDR1 is MNHEY and CDR2 is SMNVEV (reference sequence). Trimming shortened V by 4 bases and J by 7 bases, and 11 bases separated the two germline ends. The CDR3 spells CASSSRPGEQYF. The CDR3 DNA reads as TGTGCCAGCAGTTCCAGACCGGGGGAGCAGTACTTC.

CDR3 loop: CASRGTSVYNEQFF. The CDR3 bases are TGTGCCAGCAGGGGGACTAGCGTCTACAATGAGCAGTTCTTC. This chain uses TRBV5-6 with TRBJ2-1, with 10 bases fitting TRBD2. Germline CDR1 SGHDT, CDR2 YYEEEE. The length of the CDR3 is 14 residues. V lost 5 bases, J lost 3 bases, and 2 bases stayed unmatched.

This clone appeared a few times. The rearrangement links TRBV11-2 to TRBJ2-2, with 9 bases aligning to TRBD1. The V gene end was trimmed by 5 bases and the J gene end by 5 bases; junction bases not matched to a gene: 3. Germline V gives CDR1 SGHAT, CDR2 FQNNGV. This CDR3 comprises 14 residues. The CDR3 nucleotides read TGTGCCAGCAGCGTACAGGGGGCGACCGGGGAGCTGTTTTTT. Translation gives CASSVQGATGELFF.

J is TRBJ2-1 and V is TRBV3-1 (or the pseudogene TRBV3-2); the match to TRBD1 covers 7 bases. V lost 6 bases to trimming and J lost 10 bases; unmatched junction nucleotides: 6. Per germline, CDR1 LGHDT and CDR2 YNNKEL (reference sequence). The CDR3 totals 12 residues. In nucleotides, the CDR3 is TGTGCCAGCAGTTTCCAACAGGGGGAGCAGTTCTTC. This sequence encodes CASSFQQGEQFF.

The V call is TRBV11-2, the J call TRBJ2-7; D gene ambiguous. CDR1 and CDR2 (germline): SGHAT, FQNNGV. The CDR3 consists of 11 residues. V was pared by 1 base and J by 9 bases, with 7 bases between. The CDR3 DNA follows: TGTGCCAGCAGCTTAGGGCCAGGGCAGTACTTC. Translated, it gives CASSLGPGQYF. Full variable domain (missing parts from reference TRBV11-2 and TRBJ2-7): EAGVAQSPRYKIIEKRQSVAFWCNPISGHATLYWYQQILGQGPKLLIQFQNNGVVDDSQLPKDRFSAERLKGVDSTLKIQPAKLEDSAVYLCASSLGPGQYFGPGTRLTVT.

The V gene is TRBV4-2, the J gene TRBJ2-7; D might be TRBD1 (6 bases). This CDR3 is 14 amino acids long. V lost 1 base, J lost 2 bases, and 9 bases lay in between. Germline loops: CDR1 LGHNA, CDR2 YNFKEQ. The CDR3 region is CASSQASGAYEQYF. The CDR3, as DNA: TGTGCCAGCAGCCAAGCTTCAGGGGCCTACGAGCAGTACTTC.

This clone has more than one count but fewer than ten. The chain carries TRBV28 and TRBJ1-2; a weak D match, TRBD1 (6 bases). The CDR3 runs 16 residues. Trimming took off 6 bases at V and 5 bases at J, with 22 bases between the two ends. The V gene's germline CDR1 is MDHEN and CDR2 SYDVKM. The CDR3: CASRTTQQGVLYGYTF. In nucleotides, the CDR3 is TGTGCCAGCAGGACGACCCAACAGGGAGTCTTATATGGCTACACCTTC.

The chain uses TRBV5-5 and TRBJ2-7, with 10 bases identical to TRBD1. CDR1 and CDR2 (germline): SGHKS, YYEKEE (reference sequence). V lost 4 bases to trimming and J lost 2 bases; unmatched junction nucleotides: 15. The CDR3 runs 18 residues. The CDR3 DNA sequence: TGTGCCAGCAGCATTTCCGGGACAGGGGTGACGGCGGCCTACGAGCAGTACTTC. Its protein is CASSISGTGVTAAYEQYF. The full variable domain, with the rest looked up from reference TRBV5-5 and TRBJ2-7, is DAGVTQSPTHLIKTRGQQVTLRCSPISGHKSVSWYQQVLGQGPQFIFQYYEKEERGRGNFPDRFSARQFPNYSSELNVNALLLGDSALYLCASSISGTGVTAAYEQYFGPGTRLTVT.